These 11 T cell receptor beta chains originate from one sample sequenced in a study of T-cell reconstitution after alpha-beta-depleted transplantation in children. Preparation of the TCRbeta library was carried out with unique molecular identifiers. TCRdb passed the PCR reads through MiXCR, listing each CDR3 protein once. This table has 130,000 to 150,000 distinct CDR3 sequences, about 9% appearing once. Source: PBMCs, mostly from graft donor cells, taken 180 days after TCRalphabeta/CD19-depleted stem cell transplant. The source is a female patient aged 2-9 years who had a stem cell transplant for congenital amegakaryocytic thrombocytopenia, so the T cells may come from the graft donor.

This clonotype has a count of ten or more. The chain joins TRBV11-1 to TRBJ2-5, with D perhaps given as TRBD1 or TRBD2 (6 bases each). Trimming took 1 base from V and 2 from J, leaving 11 bases between them. Looked up from germline, CDR1 is SGHAT and CDR2 is FQDESV (reference sequence). The CDR3 contains 15 residues. This CDR3 is CASSLGGGGQETQYF. DNA for the CDR3: TGTGCCAGCAGCTTAGGAGGGGGAGGACAAGAGACCCAGTACTTC.

There are many counts of this clonotype. The chain recombines TRBV7-6 with TRBJ2-2, with 7 bases fitting TRBD1. The germline V gene has CDR1 SGHVS and CDR2 FNYEAQ. This CDR3 comprises 19 residues. V was pared by 6 bases and J by 2 bases, with 18 bases of the junction left unmatched. CDR3 sequence: CASSFILGWDSLNTGELFF. CDR3 DNA sequence: TGTGCCAGCAGTTTCATATTGGGTTGGGACAGCCTCAACACCGGGGAGCTGTTTTTT.

Points on this clonotype: The junction departs from the called germline gene at one end, perhaps through a read error. J is TRBJ1-2 and V is TRBV27, with 8 bases that match TRBD1. Germline loops: CDR1 MNHEY, CDR2 SMNVEV (reference sequence). The CDR3 covers 15 residues. In nucleotides, the CDR3 is TGTACCAGCAGTTCCCGGGACAGGAGGGACTATGGCTACACCTTC. It codes for CTSSSRDRRDYGYTF.

The table lists this clonotype with many counts. In DNA, the CDR3 is TGTGCCAGCAGACACCCCGGGACAGGGATCCCTGGGGCCAACGTCCTGACTTTC. This translates into CASRHPGTGIPGANVLTF. V gene TRBV28 combines with J gene TRBJ2-6; 9 bases line up with TRBD1. The V segment lost 6 bases and the J segment 2 bases; nucleotides outside the gene matches: 11. The germline CDR1 and CDR2 sequences are MDHEN and SYDVKM. CDR3 size: 18 residues.

There are many counts of this clonotype. This rearrangement joins TRBV20-1 to TRBJ2-1, with D possibly matching TRBD2 (6 bases). Germline loops: CDR1 DFQATT, CDR2 SNEGSKA (reference sequence). The CDR3 has 16 residues. V lost 0 bases, J lost 0 bases, and 12 bases lay in between. The CDR3 sequence: CSARDLAMGSYNEQFF. For the CDR3, the DNA is TGCAGTGCTAGAGATCTAGCGATGGGCTCCTACAATGAGCAGTTCTTC.

This clonotype was observed a few times. The chain combines TRBV10-3 with TRBJ2-7, with a tentative D call TRBD1 (5 bases). The V gene lost 0 bases and the J gene lost 3 bases, with 12 bases spanning the gap. This CDR3 has 15 residues. Germline assignment: CDR1 ENHRY and CDR2 SYGVKD. The CDR3 bases are TGTGCCATCAGTGAGTCGACTCAGGGCGGCTACGAGCAGTACTTC. Translated: CAISESTQGGYEQYF.

This clonotype was found many times. V and J are TRBV7-2 and TRBJ2-1; D remains unclear. This CDR3 is 13 amino acids long. CDR1 SGHTA and CDR2 FQGNSA come from the germline V gene. Trimming took off 0 bases at V and 9 bases at J, with 9 bases between the two ends. As DNA, the CDR3 is TGTGCCAGCAGCTTAGCGCTTTGGACTGAGCAGTTCTTC. Amino acids: CASSLALWTEQFF.

In its sample, this clonotype was seen a few times. V and J are TRBV7-6 and TRBJ1-1; weak D call: TRBD1 (6 bases). Germline-derived CDR1 and CDR2 are SGHVS and FNYEAQ. This CDR3 spans 16 amino acids. Deletions cut 5 bases from V and 3 bases from J, with 19 bases between. The CDR3 DNA is TGTGCCAGCAGCCGATTCGGGGGGGGCTCAGACACTGAAGCTTTCTTT. This sequence encodes CASSRFGGGSDTEAFF.

In this sample, this clonotype turned up a few times. The V call is TRBV5-1, the J call TRBJ2-3; D is perhaps TRBD1 (6 bases). V dropped 3 bases and J dropped 3 bases, with 8 bases sitting between them. Germline assignment: CDR1 SGHRS and CDR2 YFSETQ. The CDR3 extends over 13 amino acids. This chain's CDR3 is CASSYRVTDTQYF. Here the CDR3 DNA reads TGCGCCAGCAGCTACAGGGTTACAGATACGCAGTATTTT.

This clonotype appeared many times. The chain is built from TRBV3-1 and TRBJ2-5; 7 nucleotides align to TRBD2. This CDR3 is 15 amino acids long. V shed 0 bases, J shed 2 bases, and the junction held 3 bases outside the gene matches. The germline CDR1 and CDR2 sequences are LGHDT and YNNKEL (reference sequence). Written as DNA, the CDR3 is TGTGCCAGCAGCCAAGACCCTAGCGGACAAGAGACCCAGTACTTC. Protein sequence: CASSQDPSGQETQYF.

In this sample, this clonotype turned up a few times. This rearrangement joins TRBV4-2 to TRBJ1-2; a weak D match, TRBD1 (5 bases). The germline V and J ends were trimmed by 0 bases and 7 bases, with 18 bases remaining between them. Germline-derived CDR1 and CDR2 are LGHNA and YNFKEQ. The length of the CDR3 is 16 residues. The CDR3 loop reads CASSQEGGRRVAGYTF. The CDR3 bases are TGTGCCAGCAGCCAAGAGGGAGGTCGCAGGGTAGCTGGCTACACCTTC.